Reported below is one TCR beta chain. This clonotype came up a few times. What antigen it recognizes has not been identified. Base-call qualities are not available, and no considerably larger clone is one nucleotide away. The time point tag for this specimen amounts to: sample taken at primary tumor resection. Whole RNA extracted from tumor and nontumor lung tissue, or from cryopreserved PBMC samples, was used for TCR sequencing without cell sorting. Samples were obtained from approximately 70 patients with early-stage, untreated non-small cell lung cancer from the lung TRACERx cohort. Only patients for whom sufficient RNA was available from at least two tumor regions were selected for TCR sequencing. The germline V gene sets CDR1 to KGHSH and CDR2 to LQKENI. Germline trimming amounts to 5 bases on V and 4 bases on J, with 8 as the count of junction bases outside the gene matches. The CDR3 runs 15 amino acids, cysteine and phenylalanine included. The DNA shown is the 45-base CDR3, in frame from base 1.

The sample comes from a study of spatial heterogeneity in lung cancer (dated by TCRdb to between 2017 and 2020). For the wider study: Beta-chain transcripts were consistently detected in greater numbers than alpha-chain transcripts, which likely reflected higher beta-chain transcript abundance. TCR alpha and beta repertoires were quantitatively compared across multiple tumor regions, matched nontumor lung and blood in non-small cell lung cancer. The study linked features of the TCR repertoire to counts of nonsynonymous mutations, which were determined by whole-exome sequencing of tumor tissue. In the raw uncorrected reads, each unique combination of TCR and UMI appeared more than ten times on average. At surgery, both alpha and beta chains were TCR-sequenced in 200 to 250 tumor regions, about 64 matched nontumor lung samples and 56 PBMC samples.

The receptor library was made with 5' RACE. TCRdb lists the instrument as NextSeq 500. To allow correction of PCR and sequencing errors, the TCR library protocol tagged every TCR cDNA molecule with a unique molecular identifier. In the source study's methods: TCR identification, UMI-based error correction and CDR3 extraction were performed with Decombinator tools. Expanded TCRs were defined as those above a frequency of 2 per 1,000, corresponding to the top 1% of the tumor frequency distribution. Each repertoire was subsampled 100 times to 5,000 TCRs, after which Renyi diversity was computed with the R vegan package. CDR3 similarity networks were built from amino acid triplet string-kernel similarity, connecting CDR3s with pairwise similarity above 0.82. Using fastp at Q25 and MiXCR, TCRdb reprocessed the public reads and kept productive beta chains. Rows with a matching CDR3 protein are joined into one entry that keeps the most common DNA and genes. The V and J calls and clone size come from TCRdb's table, not from the authors' own analysis. The sample profile shows about 50,000 distinct CDR3 sequences; 7.6% of them were found once. The ten largest clonotypes hold 13% of the sample.

Overall study outcomes, separate from this receptor: Confirming at a functional level the hypothesis that regional TCRs recognize regional mutations was considered to require additional single-cell paired TCR alpha and beta sequencing. Ubiquitous expanded tumor TCRs were detected in blood more often at tumor resection than at routine follow-up.

The sample consisted of PBMCs, taken at surgery. The chain is assembled from TRBV18 and TRBJ2-7, with 10 central nucleotides matching TRBD1. This receptor was identified in a female donor with early-stage non-small cell lung cancer. In nucleotide form, the sequence is TGTGCCAGCTCAGAACCGGGACAGGGGTTATACGAGCAGTACTTC. Translation gives CASSEPGQGLYEQYF.